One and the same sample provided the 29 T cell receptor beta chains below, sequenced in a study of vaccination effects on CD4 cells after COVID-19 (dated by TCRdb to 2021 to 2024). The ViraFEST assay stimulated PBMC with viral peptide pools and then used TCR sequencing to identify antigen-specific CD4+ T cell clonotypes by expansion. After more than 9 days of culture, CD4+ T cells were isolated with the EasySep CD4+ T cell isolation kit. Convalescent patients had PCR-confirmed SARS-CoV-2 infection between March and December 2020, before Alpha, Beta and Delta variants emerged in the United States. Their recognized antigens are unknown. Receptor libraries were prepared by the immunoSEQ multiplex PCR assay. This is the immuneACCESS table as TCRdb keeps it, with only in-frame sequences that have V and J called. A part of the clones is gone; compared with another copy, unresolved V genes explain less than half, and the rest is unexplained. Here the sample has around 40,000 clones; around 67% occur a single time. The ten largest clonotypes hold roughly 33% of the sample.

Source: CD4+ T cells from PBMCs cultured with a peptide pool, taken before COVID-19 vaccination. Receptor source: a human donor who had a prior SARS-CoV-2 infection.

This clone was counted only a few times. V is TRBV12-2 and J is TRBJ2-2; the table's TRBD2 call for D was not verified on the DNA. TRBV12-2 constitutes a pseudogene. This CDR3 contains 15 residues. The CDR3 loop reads CASRLDLPNTGELFF. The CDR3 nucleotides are TGTGCAAGTCGCTTAGACCTACCGAACACCGGGGAGCTGTTTTTT.

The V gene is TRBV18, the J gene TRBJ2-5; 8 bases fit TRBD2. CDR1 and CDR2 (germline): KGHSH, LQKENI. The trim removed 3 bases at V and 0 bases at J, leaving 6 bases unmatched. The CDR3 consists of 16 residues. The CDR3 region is CASSPLTSGDQETQYF. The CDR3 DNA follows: TGTGCCAGCTCACCTCTAACTAGCGGAGACCAAGAGACCCAGTACTTC.

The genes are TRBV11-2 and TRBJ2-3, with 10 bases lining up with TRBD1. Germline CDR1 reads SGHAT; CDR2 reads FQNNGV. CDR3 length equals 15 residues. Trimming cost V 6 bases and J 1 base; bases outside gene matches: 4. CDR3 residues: CASRYGQGGTDTQYF. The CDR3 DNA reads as TGTGCCAGCAGATATGGACAGGGGGGCACAGATACGCAGTATTTT.

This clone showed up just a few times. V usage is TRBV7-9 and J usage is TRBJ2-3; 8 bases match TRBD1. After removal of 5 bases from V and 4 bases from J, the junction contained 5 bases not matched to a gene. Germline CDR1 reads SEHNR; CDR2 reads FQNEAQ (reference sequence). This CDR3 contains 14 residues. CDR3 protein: CASSLGQAADTQYF. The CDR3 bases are TGTGCCAGCAGCCTGGGACAGGCTGCAGATACGCAGTATTTT.

CDR3: CASSFHQGNWTNEKLFF. The CDR3 region has the DNA TGTGCCAGCAGTTTTCACCAGGGAAATTGGACTAATGAAAAACTGTTTTTT. This chain links TRBV27 with TRBJ1-4; perhaps TRBD1 as D (5 bases). V lost 3 bases to trimming and J lost 2 bases, with 16 bases between them. There are 17 residues in the CDR3. Per germline, CDR1 MNHEY and CDR2 SMNVEV (reference sequence).

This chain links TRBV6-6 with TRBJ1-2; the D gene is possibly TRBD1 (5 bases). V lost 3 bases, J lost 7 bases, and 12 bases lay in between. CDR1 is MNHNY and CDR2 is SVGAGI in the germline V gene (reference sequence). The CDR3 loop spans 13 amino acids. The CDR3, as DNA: TGTGCCAGCAGTTATGCGGGGGTCGGTGGCTACACCTTC. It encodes CASSYAGVGGYTF.

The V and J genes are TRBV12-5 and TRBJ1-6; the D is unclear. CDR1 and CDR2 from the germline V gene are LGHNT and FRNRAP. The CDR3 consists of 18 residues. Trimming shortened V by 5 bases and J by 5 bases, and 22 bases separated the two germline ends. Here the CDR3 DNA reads TGTGCTAGTGGTATTGTCCAACCCCGGATCGGAGATAATTCACCCCTCCACTTT. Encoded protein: CASGIVQPRIGDNSPLHF.

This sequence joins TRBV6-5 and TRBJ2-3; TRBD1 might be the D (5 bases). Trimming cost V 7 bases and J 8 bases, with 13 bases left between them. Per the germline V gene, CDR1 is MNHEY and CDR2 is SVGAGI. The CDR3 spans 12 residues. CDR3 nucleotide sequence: TGTGCCAGCAAATTCACTCAGGGTACGCAGTATTTT. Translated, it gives CASKFTQGTQYF.

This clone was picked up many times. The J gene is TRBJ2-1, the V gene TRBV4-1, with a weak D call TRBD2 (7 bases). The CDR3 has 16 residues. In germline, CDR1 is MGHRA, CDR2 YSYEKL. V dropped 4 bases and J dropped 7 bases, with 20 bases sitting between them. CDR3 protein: CASSRGGRAGENEQFF. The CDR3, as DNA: TGCGCCAGCAGCCGAGGGGGGCGGGCGGGAGAAAATGAGCAGTTCTTC.

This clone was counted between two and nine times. The CDR3 region has the DNA TGTGCCAGCAGTTATAGCGGGAGTATCGGGCAGTACTTC. It codes for CASSYSGSIGQYF. This rearrangement joins TRBV12-3 or TRBV12-4 to TRBJ2-7; 9 nucleotides line up with TRBD2. The junction had 7 bases not matched to a gene; V was cut back by 4 bases and J by 9 bases. This CDR3 contains 13 residues.

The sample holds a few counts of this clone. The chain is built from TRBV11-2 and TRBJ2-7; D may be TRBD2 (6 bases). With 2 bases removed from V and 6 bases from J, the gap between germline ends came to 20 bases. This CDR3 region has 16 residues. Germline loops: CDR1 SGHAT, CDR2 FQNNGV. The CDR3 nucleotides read TGTGCCAGCAGCTTATCTGTTGGGCTAGCGCAGGGCGAGCAGTACTTC. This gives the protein CASSLSVGLAQGEQYF.

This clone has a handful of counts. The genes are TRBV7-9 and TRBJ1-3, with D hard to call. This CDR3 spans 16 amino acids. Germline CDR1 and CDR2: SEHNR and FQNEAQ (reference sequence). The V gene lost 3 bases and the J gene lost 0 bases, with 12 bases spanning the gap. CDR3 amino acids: CASSLLVPYSGNTIYF. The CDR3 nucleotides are TGTGCCAGCAGCTTGTTGGTCCCCTACTCTGGAAACACCATATATTTT.

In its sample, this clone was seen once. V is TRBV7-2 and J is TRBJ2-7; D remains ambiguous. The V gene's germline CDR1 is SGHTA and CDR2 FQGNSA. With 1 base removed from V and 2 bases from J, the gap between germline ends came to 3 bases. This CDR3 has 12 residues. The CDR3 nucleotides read TGTGCCAGCAGCTTAGTAACCTACGAGCAGTACTTC. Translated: CASSLVTYEQYF.

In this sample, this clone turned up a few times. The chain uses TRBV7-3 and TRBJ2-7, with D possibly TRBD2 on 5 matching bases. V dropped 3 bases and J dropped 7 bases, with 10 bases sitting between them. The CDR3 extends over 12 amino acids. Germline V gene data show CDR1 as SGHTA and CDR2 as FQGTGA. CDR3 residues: CASSFYEREQYF. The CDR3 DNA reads TGTGCCAGCAGCTTTTATGAGCGGGAGCAGTACTTC.

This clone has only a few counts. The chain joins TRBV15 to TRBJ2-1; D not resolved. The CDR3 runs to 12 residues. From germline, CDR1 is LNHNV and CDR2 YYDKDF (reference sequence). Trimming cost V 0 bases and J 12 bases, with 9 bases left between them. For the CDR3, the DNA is TGTGCCACCAGCAGAGATAATCGAGGGCAGTTCTTC. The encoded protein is CATSRDNRGQFF. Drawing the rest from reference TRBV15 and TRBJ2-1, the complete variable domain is DAMVIQNPRYQVTQFGKPVTLSCSQTLNHNVMYWYQQKSSQAPKLLFHYYDKDFNNEADTPDNFQSRRPNTSFCFLDIRSPGLGDTAMYLCATSRDNRGQFFGPGTRLTVL.

CDR3: CASNYGREAFF. CDR3 nucleotides: TGTGCCAGCAACTACGGACGAGAAGCTTTCTTT. V gene TRBV6-5 combines with J gene TRBJ1-1; D call uncertain. The V end lost 7 bases, the J end lost 8 bases, and 11 bases lay between the germline ends. CDR1 and CDR2 from the germline V gene are MNHEY and SVGAGI. CDR3 length: 11 amino acids.

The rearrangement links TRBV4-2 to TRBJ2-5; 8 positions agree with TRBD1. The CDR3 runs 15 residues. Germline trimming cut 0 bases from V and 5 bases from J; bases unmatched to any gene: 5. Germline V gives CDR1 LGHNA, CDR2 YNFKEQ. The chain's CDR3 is CASSQDGTGGETQYF. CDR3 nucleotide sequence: TGTGCCAGCAGCCAAGACGGGACAGGTGGGGAGACCCAGTACTTC.

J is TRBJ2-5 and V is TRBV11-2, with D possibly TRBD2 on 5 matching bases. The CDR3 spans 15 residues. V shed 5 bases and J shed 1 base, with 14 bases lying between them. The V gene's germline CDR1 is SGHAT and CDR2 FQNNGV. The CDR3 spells CASSATEGLQETQYF. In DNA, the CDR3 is TGTGCCAGCAGCGCTACCGAGGGCCTCCAAGAGACCCAGTACTTC.

CDR3 sequence (DNA): TGTGCCAGCAGCTTGAGTAGGGGACAGGGGGCGCCTGGGGCCAACGTCCTGACTTTC. Protein: CASSLSRGQGAPGANVLTF. V and J are TRBV5-6 and TRBJ2-6; TRBD1 matches 12 bases. The CDR3 is 19 residues long. Germline-derived CDR1 and CDR2 are SGHDT and YYEEEE. V shed 1 base, J shed 2 bases, and the junction held 7 bases outside the gene matches.

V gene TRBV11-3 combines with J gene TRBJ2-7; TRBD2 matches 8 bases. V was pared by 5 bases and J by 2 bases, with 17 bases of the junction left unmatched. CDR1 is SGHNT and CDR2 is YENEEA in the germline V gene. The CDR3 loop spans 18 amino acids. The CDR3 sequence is CASSHGGAFPYATYEQYF. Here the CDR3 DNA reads TGTGCCAGCAGCCACGGGGGGGCGTTTCCCTACGCGACCTACGAGCAGTACTTC.

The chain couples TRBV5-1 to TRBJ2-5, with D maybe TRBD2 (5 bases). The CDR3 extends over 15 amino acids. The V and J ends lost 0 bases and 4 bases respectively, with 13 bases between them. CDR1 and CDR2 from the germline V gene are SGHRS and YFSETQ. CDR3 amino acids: CASSLVGEVVETQYF. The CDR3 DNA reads TGCGCCAGCAGCTTGGTGGGAGAGGTCGTAGAGACCCAGTACTTC.

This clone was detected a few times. The CDR3 DNA is TGTGCCTGGAGTGTCGGCGGGCGGCTAGAAGCTTTCTTT. Its translation: CAWSVGGRLEAFF. V gene TRBV30 combines with J gene TRBJ1-1; D remains unclear. CDR1 is GTSNPN and CDR2 is SVGIG in the germline V gene (reference sequence). The CDR3 runs 13 residues. V was trimmed by 0 bases and J by 8 bases, leaving 13 bases between them.

The CDR3 reads CASSSLAGGPAYF. DNA of the CDR3: TGTGCCAGCAGCTCCCTGGCGGGGGGGCCGGCGTACTTC. J is TRBJ2-7 and V is TRBV7-2, with 9 bases lining up with TRBD2. Germline V gene sequence: CDR1 SGHTA, CDR2 FQGNSA. With V trimmed by 4 bases and J by 12 bases, 10 bases remained unmatched. The CDR3 is 13 amino acids.

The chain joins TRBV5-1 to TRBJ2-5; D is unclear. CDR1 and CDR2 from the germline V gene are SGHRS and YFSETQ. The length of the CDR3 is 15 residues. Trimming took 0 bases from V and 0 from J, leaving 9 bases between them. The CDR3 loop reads CASSLVPGNQETQYF. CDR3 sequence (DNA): TGCGCCAGCAGCTTGGTCCCTGGTAACCAAGAGACCCAGTACTTC.

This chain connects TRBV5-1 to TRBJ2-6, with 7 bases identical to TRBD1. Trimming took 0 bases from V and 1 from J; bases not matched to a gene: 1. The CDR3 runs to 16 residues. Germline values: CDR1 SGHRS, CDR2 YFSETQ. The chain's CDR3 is CASSLDRGSGANVLTF. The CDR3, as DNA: TGCGCCAGCAGCTTGGACAGGGGATCTGGGGCCAACGTCCTGACTTTC.

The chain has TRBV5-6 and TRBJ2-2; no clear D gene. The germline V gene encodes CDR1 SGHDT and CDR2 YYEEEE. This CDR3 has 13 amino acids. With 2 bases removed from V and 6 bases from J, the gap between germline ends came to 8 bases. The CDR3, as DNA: TGTGCCAGCAGCTTAGGTCTTCCCGGGGAGCTGTTTTTT. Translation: CASSLGLPGELFF.

The chain's CDR3 is CASSYQETQYF. In DNA form, the CDR3 reads TGCGCCAGCAGCTACCAAGAGACCCAGTACTTC. This chain joins TRBV5-1 and TRBJ2-5; D remains unclear. V was cut by 3 bases and J by 0 bases, with 0 bases left in between. CDR1 is SGHRS, CDR2 YFSETQ, per germline. This CDR3 spans 11 amino acids.

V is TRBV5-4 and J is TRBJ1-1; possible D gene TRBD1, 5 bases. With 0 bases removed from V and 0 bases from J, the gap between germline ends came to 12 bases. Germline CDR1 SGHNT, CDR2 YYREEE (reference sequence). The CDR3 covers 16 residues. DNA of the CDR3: TGTGCCAGCAGCTTGGCTTCCGCAGGGCTGAACACTGAAGCTTTCTTT. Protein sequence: CASSLASAGLNTEAFF.

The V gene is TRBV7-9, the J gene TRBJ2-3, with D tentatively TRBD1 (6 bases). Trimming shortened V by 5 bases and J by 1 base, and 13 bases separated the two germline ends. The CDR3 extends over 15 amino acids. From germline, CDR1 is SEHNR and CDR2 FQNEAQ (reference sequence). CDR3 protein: CASSLQGIRTDTQYF. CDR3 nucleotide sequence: TGTGCCAGCAGCCTCCAGGGGATCCGCACAGATACGCAGTATTTT.